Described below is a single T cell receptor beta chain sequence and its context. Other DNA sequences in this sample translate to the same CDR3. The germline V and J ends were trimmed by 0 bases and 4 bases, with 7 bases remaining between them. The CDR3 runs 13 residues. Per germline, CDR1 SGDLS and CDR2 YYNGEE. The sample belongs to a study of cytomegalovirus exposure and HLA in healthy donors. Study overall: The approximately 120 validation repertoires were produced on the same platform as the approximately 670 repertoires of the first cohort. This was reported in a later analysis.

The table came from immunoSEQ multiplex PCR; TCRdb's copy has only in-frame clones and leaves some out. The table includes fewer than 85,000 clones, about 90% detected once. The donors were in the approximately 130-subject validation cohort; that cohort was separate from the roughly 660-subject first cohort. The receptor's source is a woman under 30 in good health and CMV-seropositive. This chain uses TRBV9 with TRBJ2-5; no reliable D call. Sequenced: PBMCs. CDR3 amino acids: CASSVVPGETQYF. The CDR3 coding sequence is TGTGCCAGCAGCGTAGTTCCGGGAGAGACCCAGTACTTC. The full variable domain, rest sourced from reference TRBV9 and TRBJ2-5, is DSGVTQTPKHLITATGQRVTLRCSPRSGDLSVYWYQQSLDQGLQFLIQYYNGEERAKGNILERFSAQQFPDLHSELNLSSLELGDSALYFCASSVVPGETQYFGPGTRLLVL.